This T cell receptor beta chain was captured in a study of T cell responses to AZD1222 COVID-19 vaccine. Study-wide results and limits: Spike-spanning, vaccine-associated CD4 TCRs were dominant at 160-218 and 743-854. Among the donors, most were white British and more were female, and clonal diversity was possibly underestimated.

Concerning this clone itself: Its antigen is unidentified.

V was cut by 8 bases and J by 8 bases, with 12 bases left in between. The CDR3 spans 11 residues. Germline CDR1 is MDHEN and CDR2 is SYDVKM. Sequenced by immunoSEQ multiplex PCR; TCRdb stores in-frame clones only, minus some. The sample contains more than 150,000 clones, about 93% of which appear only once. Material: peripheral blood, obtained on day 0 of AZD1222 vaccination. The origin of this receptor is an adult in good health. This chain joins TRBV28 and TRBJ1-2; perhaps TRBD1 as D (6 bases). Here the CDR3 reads CASYGGAGYTF. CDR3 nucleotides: TGTGCCAGCTACGGGGGGGCCGGCTACACCTTC.